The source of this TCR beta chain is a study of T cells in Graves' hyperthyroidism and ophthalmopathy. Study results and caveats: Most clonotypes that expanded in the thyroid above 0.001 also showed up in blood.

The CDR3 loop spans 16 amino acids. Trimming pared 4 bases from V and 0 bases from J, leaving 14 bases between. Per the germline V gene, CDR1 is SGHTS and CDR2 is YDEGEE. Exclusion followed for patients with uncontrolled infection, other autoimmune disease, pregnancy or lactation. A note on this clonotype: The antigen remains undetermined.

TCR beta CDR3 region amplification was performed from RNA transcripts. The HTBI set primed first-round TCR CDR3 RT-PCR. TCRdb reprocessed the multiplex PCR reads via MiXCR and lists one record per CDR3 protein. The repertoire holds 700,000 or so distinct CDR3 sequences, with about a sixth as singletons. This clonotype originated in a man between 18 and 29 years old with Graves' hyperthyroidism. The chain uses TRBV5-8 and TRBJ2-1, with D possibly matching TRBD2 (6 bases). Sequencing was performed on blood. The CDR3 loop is CASSMGLASSYNEQFF. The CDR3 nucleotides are TGTGCCAGCAGCATGGGACTCGCCTCCTCCTACAATGAGCAGTTCTTC.